This T cell receptor beta chain derives from a study of blood T cell repertoires in COVID-19. Measured with immunoSEQ multiplex PCR; TCRdb has only the in-frame clones, and not every one. This sample has 400,000 or so clones, with 75% to 90% found just once. The CDR3 has 14 residues. Between the trimmed V and J ends, which lost 2 bases and 8 bases, there was a span of 10 bases. CDR1 and CDR2 (germline): MGHDK, SYGVNS. The sequence came from a man aged 25 to 45 who had recovered from COVID-19. V gene TRBV25-1 combines with J gene TRBJ1-6; D remains unclear. The sample was PBMCs or T cells enriched from blood (not recorded which). DNA of the CDR3: TGTGCCAGCAGTGAAGGTCTTAGCCATTCACCCCTCCACTTT. It codes for CASSEGLSHSPLHF.